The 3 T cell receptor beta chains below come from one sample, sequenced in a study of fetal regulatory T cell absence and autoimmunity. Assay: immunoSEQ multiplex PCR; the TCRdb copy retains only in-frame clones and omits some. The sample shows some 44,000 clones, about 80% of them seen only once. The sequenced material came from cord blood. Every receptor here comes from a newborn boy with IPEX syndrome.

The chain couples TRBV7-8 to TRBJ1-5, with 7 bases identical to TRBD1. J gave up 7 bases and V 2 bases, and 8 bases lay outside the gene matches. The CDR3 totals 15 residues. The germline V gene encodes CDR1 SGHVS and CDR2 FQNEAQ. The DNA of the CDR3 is TGTGCCAGCAGCTTACGAGACAGGGTTAAGCAGCCCCAGCATTTT. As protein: CASSLRDRVKQPQHF.

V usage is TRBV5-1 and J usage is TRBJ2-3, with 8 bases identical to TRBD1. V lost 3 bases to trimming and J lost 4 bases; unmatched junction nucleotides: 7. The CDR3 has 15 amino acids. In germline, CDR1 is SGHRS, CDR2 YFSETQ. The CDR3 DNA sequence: TGCGCCAGCAGCTACGCAGGGGGCCGGTCAGATACGCAGTATTTT. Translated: CASSYAGGRSDTQYF.

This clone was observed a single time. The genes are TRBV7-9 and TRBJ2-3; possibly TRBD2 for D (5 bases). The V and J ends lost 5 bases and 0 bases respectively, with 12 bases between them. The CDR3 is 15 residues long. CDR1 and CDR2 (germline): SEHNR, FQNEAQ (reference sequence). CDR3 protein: CASSSLTGSTDTQYF. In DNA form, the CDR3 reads TGTGCCAGCAGCAGCCTAACGGGGAGCACAGATACGCAGTATTTT.